This note documents a single T cell receptor beta chain sequence. As yet, its antigen is unknown. This record comes from a study of CD8 T cells in ankylosing spondylitis. The study, taken as a whole, reports: Before this, some motif variants had been reported in reactive arthritis synovial fluid and blood. A motif of roughly eight highly homologous TCR beta variants was seen as apparently characteristic of ankylosing spondylitis blood.

With molecular barcodes, quantitative 5'-RACE was used to make the TCR beta libraries. In TCRdb, the 5' RACE reads were re-called with MiXCR into one record per CDR3 protein. Here the sample spans more than 400,000 distinct CDR3 sequences, about 5% being singletons. Germline assignment: CDR1 SGHRS and CDR2 YFSETQ. V lost 4 bases, J lost 7 bases, and 16 bases lay in between. The CDR3 has 14 residues. This chain links TRBV5-1 with TRBJ2-3; tentatively, D is TRBD2 (5 bases). The receptor was isolated from a male donor with ankylosing spondylitis. The material sequenced was blood, either unsorted or a sorted T cell fraction (not recorded which). CDR3 in DNA: TGCGCCAGCAGCCCCCGGCTAGCAGATTATACGCAGTATTTT. It translates to CASSPRLADYTQYF.